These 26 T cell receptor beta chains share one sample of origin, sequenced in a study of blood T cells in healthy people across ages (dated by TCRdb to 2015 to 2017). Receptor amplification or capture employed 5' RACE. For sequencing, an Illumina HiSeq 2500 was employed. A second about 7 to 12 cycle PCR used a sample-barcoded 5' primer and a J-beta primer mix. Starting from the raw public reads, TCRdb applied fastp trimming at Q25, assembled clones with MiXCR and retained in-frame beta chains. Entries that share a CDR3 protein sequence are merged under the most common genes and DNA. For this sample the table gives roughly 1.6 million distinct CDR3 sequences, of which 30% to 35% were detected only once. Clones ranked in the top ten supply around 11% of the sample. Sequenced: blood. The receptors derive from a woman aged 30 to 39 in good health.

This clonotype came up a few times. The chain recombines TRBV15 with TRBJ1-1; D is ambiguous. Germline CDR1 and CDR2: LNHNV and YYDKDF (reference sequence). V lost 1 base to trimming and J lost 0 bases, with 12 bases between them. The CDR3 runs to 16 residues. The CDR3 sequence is CATSRGEARVNTEAFF. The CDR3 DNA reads TGTGCCACCAGCAGAGGTGAGGCTCGGGTGAACACTGAAGCTTTCTTT.

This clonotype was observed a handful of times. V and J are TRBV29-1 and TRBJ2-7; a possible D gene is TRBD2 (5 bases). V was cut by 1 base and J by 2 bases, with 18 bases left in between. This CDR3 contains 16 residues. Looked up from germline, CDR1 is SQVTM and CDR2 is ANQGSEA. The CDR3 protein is CSVEAPGGRTPYEQYF. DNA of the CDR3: TGCAGCGTTGAAGCCCCTGGCGGGCGTACCCCCTACGAGCAGTACTTC.

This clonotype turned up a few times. For the CDR3, the DNA is TGCGCCAGCAGTGAGTCCGGTGGGCTAGCGGGGTACAATGAGCAGTTCTTC. It codes for CASSESGGLAGYNEQFF. The rearrangement uses TRBV10-1 and TRBJ2-1; TRBD2 agrees at 9 bases. Germline V gene lookup returns CDR1 WNHNN and CDR2 SYGVQD (reference sequence). With V trimmed by 0 bases and J by 4 bases, 7 bases remained unmatched. This CDR3 contains 17 residues.

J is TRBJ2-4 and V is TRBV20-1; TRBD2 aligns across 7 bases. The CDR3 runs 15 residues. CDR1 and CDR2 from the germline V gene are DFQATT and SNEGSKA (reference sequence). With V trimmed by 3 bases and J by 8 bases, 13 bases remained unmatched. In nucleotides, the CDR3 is TGCAGTGCTAGCGATTGGGGGGACTACCGGGACATTCAGTACTTC. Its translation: CSASDWGDYRDIQYF.

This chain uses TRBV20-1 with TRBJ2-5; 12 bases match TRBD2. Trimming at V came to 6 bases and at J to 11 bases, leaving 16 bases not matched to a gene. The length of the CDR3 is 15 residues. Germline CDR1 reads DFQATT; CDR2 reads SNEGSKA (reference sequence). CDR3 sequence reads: CSAETSGGPGNEQYF. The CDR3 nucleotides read TGCAGTGCCGAAACTAGCGGGGGGCCAGGTAATGAGCAGTACTTC.

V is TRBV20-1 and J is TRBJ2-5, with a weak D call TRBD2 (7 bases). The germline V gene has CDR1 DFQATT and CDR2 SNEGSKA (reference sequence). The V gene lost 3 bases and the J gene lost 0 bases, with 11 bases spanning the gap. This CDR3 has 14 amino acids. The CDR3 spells CSASRGANQETQYF. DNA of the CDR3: TGCAGTGCTAGCCGGGGGGCCAACCAAGAGACCCAGTACTTC.

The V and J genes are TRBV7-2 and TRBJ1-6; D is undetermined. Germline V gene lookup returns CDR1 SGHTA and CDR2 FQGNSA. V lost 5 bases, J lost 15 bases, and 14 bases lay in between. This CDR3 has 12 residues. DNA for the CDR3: TGTGCCAGCAGCCTGGACGCGCTGCGCCTCCACTTT. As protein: CASSLDALRLHF. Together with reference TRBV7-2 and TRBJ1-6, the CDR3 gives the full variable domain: GAGVSQSPSNKVTEKGKDVELRCDPISGHTALYWYRQSLGQGLEFLIYFQGNSAPDKSGLPSDRFSAERTGGSVSTLTIQRTQQEDSAVYLCASSLDALRLHFGNGTRLTVT.

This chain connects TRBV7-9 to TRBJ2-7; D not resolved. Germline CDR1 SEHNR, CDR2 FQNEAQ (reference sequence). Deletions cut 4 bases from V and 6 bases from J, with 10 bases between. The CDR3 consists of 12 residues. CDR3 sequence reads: CASSSRRGEQYF. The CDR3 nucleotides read TGTGCCAGCAGCTCCCGACGAGGCGAGCAGTACTTC.

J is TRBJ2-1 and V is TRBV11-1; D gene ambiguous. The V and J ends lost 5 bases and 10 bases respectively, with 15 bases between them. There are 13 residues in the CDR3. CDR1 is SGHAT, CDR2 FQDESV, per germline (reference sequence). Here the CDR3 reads CASSPTQFREQFF. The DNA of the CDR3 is TGTGCCAGCAGCCCCACCCAGTTCAGGGAGCAGTTCTTC.

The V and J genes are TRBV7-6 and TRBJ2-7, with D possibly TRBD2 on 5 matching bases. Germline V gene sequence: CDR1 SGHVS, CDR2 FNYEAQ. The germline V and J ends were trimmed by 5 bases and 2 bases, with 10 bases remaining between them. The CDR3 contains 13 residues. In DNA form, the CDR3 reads TGTGCCAGCAGCAACCTCGGGGCCTACGAGCAGTACTTC. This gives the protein CASSNLGAYEQYF.

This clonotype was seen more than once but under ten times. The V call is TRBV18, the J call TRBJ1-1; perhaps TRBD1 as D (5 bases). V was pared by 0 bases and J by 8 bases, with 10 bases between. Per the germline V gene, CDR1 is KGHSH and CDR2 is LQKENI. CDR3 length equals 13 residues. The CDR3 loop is CASSPPMGPEAFF. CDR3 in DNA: TGTGCCAGCTCACCACCGATGGGGCCCGAAGCTTTCTTT. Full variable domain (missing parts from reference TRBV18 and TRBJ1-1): NAGVMQNPRHLVRRRGQEARLRCSPMKGHSHVYWYRQLPEEGLKFMVYLQKENIIDESGMPKERFSAEFPKEGPSILRIQQVVRGDSAAYFCASSPPMGPEAFFGQGTRLTVV.

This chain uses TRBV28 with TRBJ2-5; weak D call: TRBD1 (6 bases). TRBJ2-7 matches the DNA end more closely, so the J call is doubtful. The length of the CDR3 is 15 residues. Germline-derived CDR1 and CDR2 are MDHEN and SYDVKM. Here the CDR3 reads CASSSGQLSPGEQYF. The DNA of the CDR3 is TGTGCCAGCAGCTCCGGACAGCTTTCGCCGGGCGAGCAGTACTTC.

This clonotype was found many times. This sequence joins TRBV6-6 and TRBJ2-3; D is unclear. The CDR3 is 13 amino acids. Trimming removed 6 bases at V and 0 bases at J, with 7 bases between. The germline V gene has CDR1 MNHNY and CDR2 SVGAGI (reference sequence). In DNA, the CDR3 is TGTGCCAGCAGCCCGGTGAGCACAGATACGCAGTATTTT. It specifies CASSPVSTDTQYF.

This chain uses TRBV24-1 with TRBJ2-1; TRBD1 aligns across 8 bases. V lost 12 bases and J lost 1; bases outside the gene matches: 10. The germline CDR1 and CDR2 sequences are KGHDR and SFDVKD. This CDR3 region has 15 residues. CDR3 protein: CAASGDRGSYNEQFF. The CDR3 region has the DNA TGTGCCGCGAGCGGCGACAGGGGTTCCTACAATGAGCAGTTCTTC.

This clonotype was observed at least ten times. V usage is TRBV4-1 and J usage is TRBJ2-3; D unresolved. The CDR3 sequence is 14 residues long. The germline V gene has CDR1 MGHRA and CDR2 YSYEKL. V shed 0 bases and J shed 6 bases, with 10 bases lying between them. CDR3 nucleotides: TGCGCCAGCAGCCAAGACGCAGTCTTGGATACGCAGTATTTT. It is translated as CASSQDAVLDTQYF.

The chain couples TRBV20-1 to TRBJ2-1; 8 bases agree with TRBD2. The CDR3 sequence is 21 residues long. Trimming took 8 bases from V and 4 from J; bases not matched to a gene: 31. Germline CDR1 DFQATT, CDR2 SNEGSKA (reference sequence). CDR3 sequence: CSSQPGGVLADTTGLYNEQFF. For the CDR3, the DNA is TGCAGTTCTCAACCTGGGGGGGTACTAGCGGACACTACCGGACTATACAATGAGCAGTTCTTC.

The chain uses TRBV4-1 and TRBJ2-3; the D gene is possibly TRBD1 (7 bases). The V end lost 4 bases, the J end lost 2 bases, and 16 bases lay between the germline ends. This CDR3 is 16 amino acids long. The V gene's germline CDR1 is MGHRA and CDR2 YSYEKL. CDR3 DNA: TGCGCCAGCAGCCGCGGGACAGTTAGGGACACAGATACGCAGTATTTT. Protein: CASSRGTVRDTDTQYF.

CDR3 bases: TGTGCCAGCAGTAGGGACAGGGACCGAGATACGCAGTATTTT. It specifies CASSRDRDRDTQYF. This rearrangement joins TRBV2 to TRBJ2-3; TRBD1 agrees at 9 bases. Per germline, CDR1 SNHLY and CDR2 FYNNEI. V gave up 5 bases and J gave up 5 bases; unmatched junction bases: 5. This CDR3 has 14 amino acids.

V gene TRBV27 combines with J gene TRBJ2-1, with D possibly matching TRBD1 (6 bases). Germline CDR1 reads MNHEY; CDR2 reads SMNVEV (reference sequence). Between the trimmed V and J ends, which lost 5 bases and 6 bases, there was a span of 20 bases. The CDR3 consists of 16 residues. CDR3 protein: CASSPLRQEIGNEQFF. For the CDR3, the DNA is TGTGCCAGCAGTCCCCTAAGACAGGAAATAGGCAATGAGCAGTTCTTC.

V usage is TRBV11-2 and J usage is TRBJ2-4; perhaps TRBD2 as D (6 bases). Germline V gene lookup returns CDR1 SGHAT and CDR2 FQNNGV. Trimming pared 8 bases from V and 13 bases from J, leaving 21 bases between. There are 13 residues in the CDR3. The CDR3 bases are TGTGCCAGCCAAGGGCCCCTTAGGGAGGAGCAGTACTTC. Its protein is CASQGPLREEQYF.

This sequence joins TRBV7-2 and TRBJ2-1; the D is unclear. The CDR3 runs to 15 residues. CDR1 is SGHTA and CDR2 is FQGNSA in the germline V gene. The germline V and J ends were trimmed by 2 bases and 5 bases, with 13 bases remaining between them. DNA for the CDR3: TGTGCCAGCAGCTTAATAGGCGGTAGGGACAATGAGCAGTTCTTC. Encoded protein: CASSLIGGRDNEQFF.

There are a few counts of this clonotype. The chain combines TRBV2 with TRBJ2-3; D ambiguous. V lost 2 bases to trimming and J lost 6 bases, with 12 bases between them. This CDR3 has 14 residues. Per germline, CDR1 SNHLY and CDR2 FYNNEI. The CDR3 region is CASSEQSTSDTQYF. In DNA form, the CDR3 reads TGTGCCAGCAGTGAACAGTCGACATCGGATACGCAGTATTTT.

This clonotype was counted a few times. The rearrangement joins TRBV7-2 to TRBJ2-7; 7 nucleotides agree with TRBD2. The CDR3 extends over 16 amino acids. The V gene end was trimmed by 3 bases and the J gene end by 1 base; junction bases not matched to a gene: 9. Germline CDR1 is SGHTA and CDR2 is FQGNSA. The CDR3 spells CASSFPSSGKSYEQYF. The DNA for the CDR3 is TGTGCCAGCAGCTTTCCCTCCAGCGGGAAATCCTACGAGCAGTACTTC.

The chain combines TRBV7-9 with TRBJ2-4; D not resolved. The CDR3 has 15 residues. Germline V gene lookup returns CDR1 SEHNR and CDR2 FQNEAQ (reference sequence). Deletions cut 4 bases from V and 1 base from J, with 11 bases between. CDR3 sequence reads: CASSSHSDAKNIQYF. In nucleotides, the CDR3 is TGTGCCAGCAGCTCCCATTCGGACGCCAAAAACATTCAGTACTTC.

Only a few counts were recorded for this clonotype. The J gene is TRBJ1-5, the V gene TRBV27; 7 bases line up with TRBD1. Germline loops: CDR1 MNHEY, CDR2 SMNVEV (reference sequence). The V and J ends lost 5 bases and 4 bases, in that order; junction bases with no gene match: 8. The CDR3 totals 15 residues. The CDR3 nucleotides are TGTGCCAGCAGTCCCGGGACAGCCGCGAATCAGCCCCAGCATTTT. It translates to CASSPGTAANQPQHF.

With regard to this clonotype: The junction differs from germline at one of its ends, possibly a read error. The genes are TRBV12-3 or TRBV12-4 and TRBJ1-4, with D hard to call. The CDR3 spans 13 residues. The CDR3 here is CANSPTVGSTLFF. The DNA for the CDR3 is TGTGCCAACAGTCCTACGGTGGGCTCTACCTTGTTTTTT.